Below, 16 T cell receptor beta chains from the same sample are listed, as sequenced in a study of OX40 agonist ivuxolimab in advanced cancers. Libraries were prepared by immunoSEQ multiplex PCR; TCRdb keeps only in-frame clonotypes and omits some of them. The repertoire holds some 86,000 clones, with about 89% as singletons. This material consisted of CD4+ or CD8+ T cells sorted from blood, taken in a trial of the OX40 agonist ivuxolimab. Every receptor here comes from an adult with an advanced solid tumor such as melanoma, head and neck, liver or kidney cancer.

The CDR3 protein is CASSLLLWQGTQYF. CDR3 bases: TGTGCCAGCTCACTATTGTTATGGCAGGGTACGCAGTATTTT. The rearrangement uses TRBV18 and TRBJ2-3, with a possible D match to TRBD1 (5 bases). Trimming pared 4 bases from V and 8 bases from J, leaving 16 bases between. This CDR3 is 14 amino acids long. Germline CDR1 KGHSH, CDR2 LQKENI.

The gene calls are TRBV6-1 and TRBJ2-7; TRBD1 is a possible D gene (5 bases). Between the trimmed V and J ends, which lost 4 bases and 4 bases, there was a span of 17 bases. Germline V CDR1 and CDR2: MNHNS, SASEGT. The CDR3 has 15 residues. The CDR3 DNA follows: TGTGCCAGCAGTGTTGGTCAGGGTTTCCTATACGAGCAGTACTTC. Protein: CASSVGQGFLYEQYF.

This clone was picked up one time. The V gene is TRBV5-1, the J gene TRBJ2-1; TRBD2 matches 7 bases. The germline gives CDR1 SGHRS, CDR2 YFSETQ. V was pared by 4 bases and J by 3 bases, with 7 bases of the junction left unmatched. The CDR3 is 15 residues long. The CDR3 DNA sequence: TGCGCCAGCAGCCTGGTAGCGGGTAACTACAATGAGCAGTTCTTC. This encodes CASSLVAGNYNEQFF.

This chain joins TRBV4-1 and TRBJ1-4; 7 bases are shared with TRBD1. The germline CDR1 and CDR2 sequences are MGHRA and YSYEKL. The CDR3 consists of 18 residues. V was clipped by 3 bases and J by 0 bases; unmatched bases: 10. The CDR3 reads CASSHRTQGPTTNEKLFF. The DNA of the CDR3 is TGCGCCAGCAGCCATAGAACACAGGGGCCAACAACTAATGAAAAACTGTTTTTT.

This chain's CDR3 is CASSFRVNYGYTF. The CDR3 coding sequence is TGTGCCAGCAGTTTTAGGGTTAACTATGGCTACACCTTC. The chain links TRBV28 to TRBJ1-2; the D is unclear. The CDR3 runs to 13 residues. Germline V gene lookup returns CDR1 MDHEN and CDR2 SYDVKM. The ends were cut back, 3 bases at V and 1 base at J, with 6 bases in the middle.

This chain links TRBV28 with TRBJ1-3, with D unclear. Between the trimmed V and J ends, which lost 2 bases and 0 bases, there was a span of 17 bases. The CDR3 totals 18 residues. Germline lookup yields CDR1 MDHEN and CDR2 SYDVKM. The CDR3: CASSLAHSVQFSGNTIYF. In nucleotides, the CDR3 is TGTGCCAGCAGTTTAGCGCATTCTGTCCAGTTCTCTGGAAACACCATATATTTT.

V gene TRBV29-1 combines with J gene TRBJ1-5; 8 nucleotides align to TRBD1. CDR1 is SQVTM, CDR2 ANQGSEA, per germline. The CDR3 extends over 13 amino acids. V shed 5 bases, J shed 5 bases, and the junction held 5 bases outside the gene matches. The CDR3 sequence: CSVQSGGHQPQHF. The CDR3 region has the DNA TGCAGCGTTCAGTCAGGGGGCCATCAGCCCCAGCATTTT.

This rearrangement joins TRBV5-1 to TRBJ1-2; 11 bases are a match to TRBD1. The CDR3 loop spans 15 amino acids. From germline, CDR1 is SGHRS and CDR2 YFSETQ. The junction had 6 bases not matched to a gene; V was cut back by 3 bases and J by 5 bases. The CDR3 is CASSSEDRGLYGYTF. CDR3 sequence (DNA): TGCGCCAGCAGCTCGGAGGACAGGGGGCTTTATGGCTACACCTTC.

The chain uses TRBV10-2 and TRBJ1-2; no clear D gene. Germline CDR1 WSHSY, CDR2 SAAADI. The length of the CDR3 is 14 residues. The germline V and J ends were trimmed by 0 bases and 6 bases, with 11 bases remaining between them. The CDR3 DNA follows: TGCGCCAGCAGTGAGTCGAGGCCCGGGGATGGCTACACCTTC. This translates into CASSESRPGDGYTF.

V gene TRBV19 combines with J gene TRBJ1-1; no definite D call. CDR3 length: 11 amino acids. Germline V CDR1 and CDR2: LNHDA, SQIVND (reference sequence). Trimming removed 9 bases at V and 4 bases at J, with 9 bases between. The CDR3 here is CASGSTTEAFF. The CDR3 DNA reads TGTGCCAGCGGGAGTACCACTGAAGCTTTCTTT.

The rearrangement uses TRBV7-4 and TRBJ2-1, with a possible D match to TRBD2 (6 bases). This CDR3 has 15 residues. Per germline, CDR1 SGHVT and CDR2 SQSDAQ. The germline V and J ends were trimmed by 3 bases and 6 bases, with 15 bases remaining between them. Here the CDR3 DNA reads TGTGCCAGCAGCTTTCTAGCGCTCAAGATCAATGAGCAGTTCTTC. Protein product: CASSFLALKINEQFF.

This clone occurred once. The DNA of the CDR3 is TGTGCTAGTGGTTTGGTAAATAATTTGGGGAACATTCAGTACTTC. This codes for CASGLVNNLGNIQYF. The chain uses TRBV12-5 and TRBJ2-4; D is undetermined. The CDR3 runs to 15 residues. Germline V CDR1 and CDR2: LGHNT, FRNRAP. Trimming removed 0 bases from V and 7 bases from J, with 13 bases in between.

CDR3 coding DNA: TGTGCCAGCAGCTTTAGCGGGAAGGCAGAGACCCAGTACTTC. Protein sequence: CASSFSGKAETQYF. The rearrangement uses TRBV11-2 and TRBJ2-5; 8 bases match TRBD2. The germline CDR1 and CDR2 sequences are SGHAT and FQNNGV. The CDR3 is made up of 14 amino acids. V dropped 3 bases and J dropped 4; count of bases not matched to a gene: 4.

This chain connects TRBV18 to TRBJ2-3; possible D gene TRBD1, 5 bases. CDR1 is KGHSH and CDR2 is LQKENI in the germline V gene. Trimming pared 0 bases from V and 6 bases from J, leaving 10 bases between. This CDR3 spans 14 amino acids. The chain's CDR3 is CASSPPSGSDTQYF. The DNA of the CDR3 is TGTGCCAGCTCACCACCGTCAGGGTCCGATACGCAGTATTTT.

The chain employs TRBV10-3 and TRBJ2-4; weak D call: TRBD2 (6 bases). Trimming removed 2 bases from V and 2 bases from J, with 13 bases in between. The CDR3 sequence is 16 residues long. Germline V lookup: CDR1 ENHRY, CDR2 SYGVKD. The CDR3 here is CAISEGGARPKNIQYF. In DNA form, the CDR3 reads TGTGCCATCAGTGAGGGAGGGGCCAGGCCCAAAAACATTCAGTACTTC.

V gene TRBV5-1 combines with J gene TRBJ2-7; D remains ambiguous. This CDR3 has 13 residues. Germline-derived CDR1 and CDR2 are SGHRS and YFSETQ. The ends were cut back, 4 bases at V and 0 bases at J, with 8 bases in the middle. CDR3 protein: CASSIGPSYEQYF. For the CDR3, the DNA is TGCGCCAGCAGCATTGGTCCCTCCTACGAGCAGTACTTC.